The 27 T cell receptor beta chains given below trace back to one sample, sequenced in a study of blood T cell repertoires in COVID-19. Sequencing was performed with immunoSEQ multiplex PCR; in TCRdb, only in-frame clones are kept and a portion is missing. The profile shows around 340,000 clones, roughly 87% of them singletons. The material sequenced was peripheral blood. All receptors come from a woman aged 55-70 years with COVID-19, enrolled during active disease.

The chain carries TRBV4-1 and TRBJ1-5; D is undetermined. The V and J ends lost 0 bases and 2 bases respectively, with 14 bases between them. The CDR3 has 17 residues. CDR1 is MGHRA and CDR2 is YSYEKL in the germline V gene. CDR3 DNA: TGCGCCAGCAGCCAAGATAAATCGGGGATCGGCAATCAGCCCCAGCATTTT. It translates to CASSQDKSGIGNQPQHF.

The chain combines TRBV28 with TRBJ1-6; 10 positions match TRBD1. CDR3 length: 15 amino acids. Trimming took 5 bases from V and 7 from J; bases not matched to a gene: 5. Germline CDR1 reads MDHEN; CDR2 reads SYDVKM. CDR3 DNA sequence: TGTGCCAGCAGTACGCCGGGACAGGGGAATTCACCCCTCCACTTT. Its protein is CASSTPGQGNSPLHF.

The chain combines TRBV7-2 with TRBJ1-6; perhaps TRBD1 as D (6 bases). Germline V CDR1 and CDR2: SGHTA, FQGNSA. This CDR3 contains 15 residues. Trimming shortened V by 2 bases and J by 3 bases, and 8 bases separated the two germline ends. The CDR3 coding sequence is TGTGCCAGCAGCTTAACAGGGCTCTATAATTCACCCCTCCACTTT. Its translation: CASSLTGLYNSPLHF. Supplemented by reference TRBV7-2 and TRBJ1-6, the full variable domain reads GAGVSQSPSNKVTEKGKDVELRCDPISGHTALYWYRQSLGQGLEFLIYFQGNSAPDKSGLPSDRFSAERTGGSVSTLTIQRTQQEDSAVYLCASSLTGLYNSPLHFGNGTRLTVT.

The V gene is TRBV6-5, the J gene TRBJ2-5, with D perhaps matching TRBD1 (6 bases). Deletions cut 2 bases from V and 9 bases from J, with 7 bases between. Germline V gene data show CDR1 as MNHEY and CDR2 as SVGAGI. This CDR3 region has 11 residues. In nucleotides, the CDR3 is TGTGCCAGCAGTTACAAGGGGGCCCAGTACTTC. This gives the protein CASSYKGAQYF.

The chain links TRBV5-1 to TRBJ2-2; 11 bases map to TRBD2. Germline CDR1 and CDR2: SGHRS and YFSETQ. V was clipped by 4 bases and J by 5 bases; unmatched bases: 4. This CDR3 region has 15 residues. The CDR3 sequence: CASSLAGGWTGELFF. DNA for the CDR3: TGCGCCAGCAGCCTAGCGGGGGGATGGACCGGGGAGCTGTTTTTT.

The rearrangement links TRBV4-2 to TRBJ2-7, with TRBD2 matching 11 bases. V was clipped by 0 bases and J by 7 bases; unmatched bases: 11. CDR1 is LGHNA and CDR2 is YNFKEQ in the germline V gene. This CDR3 comprises 17 residues. CDR3 bases: TGTGCCAGCAGCCAAGAAACTAGCGGGGGTCCGATCGGAGAGCAGTACTTC. Protein: CASSQETSGGPIGEQYF.

This clone has at least ten counts. V usage is TRBV5-5 and J usage is TRBJ1-3, with 7 bases that match TRBD1. This CDR3 is built from 16 residues. Trimming at V came to 1 base and at J to 0 bases, leaving 4 bases not matched to a gene. Per the germline V gene, CDR1 is SGHKS and CDR2 is YYEKEE (reference sequence). CDR3 loop: CASSLPGQTSGNTIYF. CDR3 bases: TGTGCCAGCAGCTTGCCGGGACAGACCTCTGGAAACACCATATATTTT. Together with reference TRBV5-5 and TRBJ1-3, the CDR3 gives the full variable domain: DAGVTQSPTHLIKTRGQQVTLRCSPISGHKSVSWYQQVLGQGPQFIFQYYEKEERGRGNFPDRFSARQFPNYSSELNVNALLLGDSALYLCASSLPGQTSGNTIYFGEGSWLTVV.

The chain links TRBV12-3 or TRBV12-4 to TRBJ1-2; TRBD1 matches 10 bases. The CDR3 totals 13 residues. Germline trimming cut 6 bases from V and 8 bases from J; bases unmatched to any gene: 6. The CDR3 coding sequence is TGTGCCAGCAGCCCGACAGGGGGCCGGGGCTACACCTTC. Its protein product is CASSPTGGRGYTF.

This rearrangement joins TRBV6-5 to TRBJ1-2, with D hard to call. Trimming took 6 bases from V and 5 from J, leaving 19 bases between them. CDR1 is MNHEY, CDR2 SVGAGI, per germline. The CDR3 extends over 15 amino acids. CDR3 bases: TGTGCCAGCAGCTCACCCCGGGTCATTCCTTATGGCTACACCTTC. Protein product: CASSSPRVIPYGYTF.

This chain connects TRBV19 to TRBJ1-4, with 10 nucleotides matching TRBD1. From germline, CDR1 is LNHDA and CDR2 SQIVND (reference sequence). The CDR3 is 15 amino acids. J gave up 7 bases and V 3 bases, and 5 bases lay outside the gene matches. The CDR3: CASSIRDRGTEKLFF. CDR3 sequence (DNA): TGTGCCAGTAGTATCCGGGACAGGGGTACTGAAAAACTGTTTTTT. Together with reference TRBV19 and TRBJ1-4, the CDR3 gives the full variable domain: DGGITQSPKYLFRKEGQNVTLSCEQNLNHDAMYWYRQDPGQGLRLIYYSQIVNDFQKGDIAEGYSVSREKKESFPLTVTSAQKNPTAFYLCASSIRDRGTEKLFFGSGTQLSVL.

The chain has TRBV5-1 and TRBJ2-7; 8 bases are a match to TRBD2. V was pared by 2 bases and J by 4 bases, with 5 bases of the junction left unmatched. Germline values: CDR1 SGHRS, CDR2 YFSETQ. There are 14 residues in the CDR3. CDR3 loop: CASSFGRGGYEQYF. The CDR3, as DNA: TGCGCCAGCAGCTTCGGACGGGGGGGATACGAGCAGTACTTC.

This chain joins TRBV20-1 and TRBJ2-5, with D perhaps TRBD2 (6 bases). This CDR3 region has 13 residues. Germline V lookup: CDR1 DFQATT, CDR2 SNEGSKA (reference sequence). The V and J ends lost 3 bases and 4 bases respectively, with 12 bases between them. CDR3 region: CSASLRGGETQYF. The CDR3 DNA sequence: TGCAGTGCTAGTTTGCGGGGCGGAGAGACCCAGTACTTC.

V usage is TRBV5-8 and J usage is TRBJ1-2, with a possible D match to TRBD1 (5 bases). V lost 5 bases, J lost 2 bases, and 7 bases lay in between. CDR1 and CDR2 (germline): SGHTS, YDEGEE. The CDR3 length is 12 residues. CDR3 amino acids: CASSRGNYGYTF. The CDR3 DNA sequence: TGTGCCAGCAGTAGGGGCAACTATGGCTACACCTTC. Together with reference TRBV5-8 and TRBJ1-2, the CDR3 gives the full variable domain: EAGVTQSPTHLIKTRGQQATLRCSPISGHTSVYWYQQALGLGLQFLLWYDEGEERNRGNFPPRFSGRQFPNYSSELNVNALELEDSALYLCASSRGNYGYTFGSGTRLTVV.

The rearrangement links TRBV19 to TRBJ2-7, with D maybe TRBD1 (7 bases). The V gene's germline CDR1 is LNHDA and CDR2 SQIVND (reference sequence). V was shortened by 7 bases and J by 0 bases, with 16 bases between the two germline ends. The CDR3 runs 15 residues. For the CDR3, the DNA is TGTGCCAGTAACCCCTCAGGGGGAGGCTCCTACGAGCAGTACTTC. Its protein is CASNPSGGGSYEQYF.

The CDR3 sequence: CASHRQGMVNEQFF. The CDR3 DNA reads as TGTGCCAGCCACCGACAGGGTATGGTCAATGAGCAGTTCTTC. The chain carries TRBV2 and TRBJ2-1, with TRBD1 matching over 7 bases. CDR3 length: 14 residues. Trimming at V came to 8 bases and at J to 6 bases, leaving 10 bases not matched to a gene. Germline lookup yields CDR1 SNHLY and CDR2 FYNNEI.

A few counts support this clone. The chain uses TRBV5-4 and TRBJ2-3; D is unclear. Per the germline V gene, CDR1 is SGHNT and CDR2 is YYREEE (reference sequence). The CDR3 totals 12 residues. Trimming left V 4 bases short and J 5 bases short, with 8 bases between. CDR3 nucleotides: TGTGCCAGCAGCCTATTTGGAGATACGCAGTATTTT. Translation: CASSLFGDTQYF.

This clone was recorded only once. The J gene is TRBJ2-3, the V gene TRBV19; no definite D call. The CDR3 consists of 12 residues. Germline V gives CDR1 LNHDA, CDR2 SQIVND (reference sequence). Trimming removed 5 bases from V and 4 bases from J, with 7 bases in between. In DNA form, the CDR3 reads TGTGCCAGTAGTCTCCGTTCAGATACGCAGTATTTT. Its protein is CASSLRSDTQYF.

The rearrangement uses TRBV5-1 and TRBJ2-2; D is undetermined. There are 13 residues in the CDR3. With 2 bases removed from V and 3 bases from J, the gap between germline ends came to 5 bases. Germline V gene data show CDR1 as SGHRS and CDR2 as YFSETQ. The CDR3, as DNA: TGCGCCAGCAGCTTCCCGGACACCGGGGAGCTGTTTTTT. This gives the protein CASSFPDTGELFF.

The chain combines TRBV19 with TRBJ1-6; maybe TRBD1 (6 bases). This CDR3 has 14 amino acids. The germline gives CDR1 LNHDA, CDR2 SQIVND (reference sequence). Trimming cost V 6 bases and J 8 bases, with 14 bases left between them. CDR3 nucleotides: TGTGCCAGTAGATGGGGGCCTCGGGATTCACCCCTCCACTTT. Translating it yields CASRWGPRDSPLHF.

CDR3 DNA: TGTGCTAGTGGTTTCTGCCCGGGGGAGGATGAGCAGTTCTTC. It yields the protein CASGFCPGEDEQFF. V and J are TRBV12-5 and TRBJ2-1; TRBD2 is a possible D gene (6 bases). CDR1 is LGHNT, CDR2 FRNRAP, per germline. Trimming left V 3 bases short and J 8 bases short, with 14 bases between. The CDR3 runs to 14 residues.

The chain couples TRBV12-5 to TRBJ2-2; tentative D call: TRBD2 (6 bases). V gave up 6 bases and J gave up 0 bases, with 11 bases separating them. Germline values: CDR1 LGHNT, CDR2 FRNRAP. This CDR3 region has 15 residues. CDR3 protein: CASGPGGANTGELFF. The CDR3 DNA is TGTGCTAGTGGCCCCGGGGGAGCGAACACCGGGGAGCTGTTTTTT.

The chain uses TRBV19 and TRBJ2-2, with D perhaps matching TRBD1 (5 bases). V was cut by 2 bases and J by 4 bases, with 14 bases left in between. The V gene's germline CDR1 is LNHDA and CDR2 SQIVND (reference sequence). The CDR3 covers 16 residues. The CDR3 loop is CASSISLGAATGELFF. CDR3 coding DNA: TGTGCCAGTAGTATAAGTCTTGGGGCAGCCACCGGGGAGCTGTTTTTT.

The chain joins TRBV11-2 to TRBJ1-1, with 7 bases lining up with TRBD1. This CDR3 spans 13 amino acids. CDR1 is SGHAT and CDR2 is FQNNGV in the germline V gene. V lost 6 bases, J lost 4 bases, and 5 bases stayed unmatched. As DNA, the CDR3 is TGTGCCAGCAGTACTGACAGGGCCACTGAAGCTTTCTTT. Protein: CASSTDRATEAFF.

V usage is TRBV29-1 and J usage is TRBJ2-2; 9 nucleotides agree with TRBD1. Germline V gives CDR1 SQVTM, CDR2 ANQGSEA. V lost 6 bases, J lost 7 bases, and 3 bases stayed unmatched. This CDR3 has 12 residues. CDR3 bases: TGCAGCGTGGGACAGGGAGTCGGGGAGCTGTTTTTT. Residues: CSVGQGVGELFF.

The V gene is TRBV5-4, the J gene TRBJ2-1; no clear D gene. CDR1 and CDR2 from the germline V gene are SGHNT and YYREEE (reference sequence). The CDR3 sequence is 13 residues long. V lost 4 bases and J 3 bases, leaving 8 bases between the germline ends. This CDR3 is CASSLSYYNEQFF. The CDR3 nucleotides are TGTGCCAGCAGCCTGTCCTACTACAATGAGCAGTTCTTC.

This chain links TRBV2 with TRBJ1-5; 7 bases are shared with TRBD1. This CDR3 has 14 amino acids. V was pared by 6 bases and J by 4 bases, with 6 bases of the junction left unmatched. CDR1 and CDR2 from the germline V gene are SNHLY and FYNNEI. This CDR3 is CASRQGDWNQPQHF. The CDR3 DNA sequence: TGTGCCAGCAGGCAGGGGGATTGGAATCAGCCCCAGCATTTT.

The chain carries TRBV19 and TRBJ1-2, with D possibly being TRBD1 (6 bases). The CDR3 consists of 16 residues. V lost 10 bases and J lost 4, with 25 bases in between. CDR1 and CDR2 (germline): LNHDA, SQIVND (reference sequence). Here the CDR3 reads CATRRGRGGASYGYTF. As DNA, the CDR3 is TGTGCCACCCGGAGAGGCAGAGGGGGAGCTAGCTATGGCTACACCTTC.